A single count supports the clone carrying this TCR beta chain. The record originates from a study of blood T cell repertoires in COVID-19. Whole-study context: Acute and convalescent COVID-19 samples came from the United States, Italy and Spain. Sources were T cells, B-cell-depleted T cells, or PBMCs; the material itself was cDNA or gDNA.

Germline CDR1 is LNHDA and CDR2 is SQIVND (reference sequence). V was clipped by 6 bases and J by 1 base, with 9 bases between them. This CDR3 comprises 13 residues. Here immunoSEQ multiplex PCR was the method, and the copy in TCRdb shows in-frame clones only, minus some. The sample shows 85,000 to 90,000 clones, roughly 83% of them seen only once. The TCR was taken from a human donor in a cohort sampled during active COVID-19. This chain links TRBV19 with TRBJ2-5; the D gene is possibly TRBD1 (5 bases). Material: peripheral blood. The CDR3 reads CASSETAQETQYF. The CDR3 bases are TGTGCCAGTAGCGAGACAGCCCAAGAGACCCAGTACTTC.